This entry lists 7 T cell receptor beta chains sequenced from one sample in a study of shared clonotypes between healthy human individuals. The data were produced by immunoSEQ multiplex PCR, yet TCRdb's version contains in-frame clones alone and is incomplete. The profile shows about 2.4 million clones, roughly nine tenths of them singletons. The specimen was naive CD4+ T cells sorted from blood. As to subset: CD45RA+ positively selected. The origin of the receptors is a man aged 18 to 29 in good health.

This rearrangement joins TRBV7-2 to TRBJ2-7; TRBD2 matches at 8 bases. Losses at the gene ends were 1 base for V and 5 bases for J; bases not matched to a gene: 10. Germline lookup yields CDR1 SGHTA and CDR2 FQGNSA. The CDR3 runs to 16 residues. CDR3 protein: CASSLVGAGGLHEQYF. CDR3 in DNA: TGTGCCAGCAGCTTAGTGGGGGCGGGAGGATTGCACGAGCAGTACTTC.

The chain links TRBV7-3 to TRBJ2-3, with D perhaps TRBD1 (5 bases). V lost 4 bases to trimming and J lost 6 bases, with 11 bases between them. The V gene's germline CDR1 is SGHTA and CDR2 FQGTGA. This CDR3 region has 13 residues. The CDR3 sequence: CASSSGASDTQYF. As DNA, the CDR3 is TGTGCCAGCAGCTCTGGGGCTAGTGATACGCAGTATTTT.

The V gene is TRBV6-5, the J gene TRBJ2-3; 7 bases fit TRBD1. V shed 6 bases, J shed 2 bases, and the junction held 5 bases outside the gene matches. The germline gives CDR1 MNHEY, CDR2 SVGAGI. The CDR3 runs 14 residues. CDR3 loop: CASRATGLTDTQYF. DNA for the CDR3: TGTGCCAGCAGGGCGACAGGGCTCACAGATACGCAGTATTTT.

The V call is TRBV18, the J call TRBJ2-2; perhaps D is TRBD1 or TRBD2 (5 bases each). CDR1 is KGHSH, CDR2 LQKENI, per germline. The V end lost 0 bases, the J end lost 6 bases, and 11 bases lay between the germline ends. CDR3 length: 15 amino acids. The CDR3 region is CASSPPSGTAGELFF. CDR3 DNA sequence: TGTGCCAGCTCACCACCCTCCGGGACGGCCGGGGAGCTGTTTTTT.

This sequence joins TRBV13 and TRBJ2-3; TRBD2 matches at 11 bases. The CDR3 runs to 16 residues. The germline V gene has CDR1 PRHDT and CDR2 FYEKMQ (reference sequence). V dropped 7 bases and J dropped 6; count of bases not matched to a gene: 12. The DNA of the CDR3 is TGTGCCAGCACCGATAGCCGACTAGCGGGACGGGATACGCAGTATTTT. Residues: CASTDSRLAGRDTQYF. The variable domain in full, completed from reference TRBV13 and TRBJ2-3, reads AAGVIQSPRHLIKEKRETATLKCYPIPRHDTVYWYQQGPGQDPQFLISFYEKMQSDKGSIPDRFSAQQFSDYHSELNMSSLELGDSALYFCASTDSRLAGRDTQYFGPGTRLTVL.

The CDR3 DNA reads TGTGCCAGCAGCACATGGTCCGGGGAGCTGTTTTTT. This translates into CASSTWSGELFF. J is TRBJ2-2 and V is TRBV7-3, with D unclear. The CDR3 is 12 residues long. The germline V gene has CDR1 SGHTA and CDR2 FQGTGA. With 5 bases removed from V and 6 bases from J, the gap between germline ends came to 7 bases.

This clone was seen once. This rearrangement joins TRBV6-6 to TRBJ2-7; TRBD1 might be the D (6 bases). V lost 2 bases to trimming and J lost 0 bases, with 11 bases between them. CDR3 size: 15 residues. Per the germline V gene, CDR1 is MNHNY and CDR2 is SVGAGI (reference sequence). This chain's CDR3 is CASSYQVTGSYEQYF. The CDR3 DNA follows: TGTGCCAGCAGTTACCAAGTGACAGGCTCCTACGAGCAGTACTTC.